This T cell receptor (beta chain) was captured in a study of T cell responses to AZD1222 COVID-19 vaccine. TCRdb's table, derived via immunoSEQ multiplex PCR, lists solely in-frame clones and lacks some. The sample holds some 130,000 clones; about 90% are singletons and the top ten take about 1.9%. The sequence derives from an adult in good health. The material sequenced was peripheral blood, taken on day 0 of AZD1222 vaccination.

The CDR3 protein is CSVERGRDRGADTQYF. Here the CDR3 DNA reads TGCAGCGTTGAGAGGGGCCGGGACAGGGGCGCAGATACGCAGTATTTT. The chain employs TRBV29-1 and TRBJ2-3; 10 bases are shared with TRBD1. The CDR3 length is 16 residues. V trimming: 3 bases; J trimming: 4 bases; junction bases outside the gene matches: 10. Germline values: CDR1 SQVTM, CDR2 ANQGSEA.